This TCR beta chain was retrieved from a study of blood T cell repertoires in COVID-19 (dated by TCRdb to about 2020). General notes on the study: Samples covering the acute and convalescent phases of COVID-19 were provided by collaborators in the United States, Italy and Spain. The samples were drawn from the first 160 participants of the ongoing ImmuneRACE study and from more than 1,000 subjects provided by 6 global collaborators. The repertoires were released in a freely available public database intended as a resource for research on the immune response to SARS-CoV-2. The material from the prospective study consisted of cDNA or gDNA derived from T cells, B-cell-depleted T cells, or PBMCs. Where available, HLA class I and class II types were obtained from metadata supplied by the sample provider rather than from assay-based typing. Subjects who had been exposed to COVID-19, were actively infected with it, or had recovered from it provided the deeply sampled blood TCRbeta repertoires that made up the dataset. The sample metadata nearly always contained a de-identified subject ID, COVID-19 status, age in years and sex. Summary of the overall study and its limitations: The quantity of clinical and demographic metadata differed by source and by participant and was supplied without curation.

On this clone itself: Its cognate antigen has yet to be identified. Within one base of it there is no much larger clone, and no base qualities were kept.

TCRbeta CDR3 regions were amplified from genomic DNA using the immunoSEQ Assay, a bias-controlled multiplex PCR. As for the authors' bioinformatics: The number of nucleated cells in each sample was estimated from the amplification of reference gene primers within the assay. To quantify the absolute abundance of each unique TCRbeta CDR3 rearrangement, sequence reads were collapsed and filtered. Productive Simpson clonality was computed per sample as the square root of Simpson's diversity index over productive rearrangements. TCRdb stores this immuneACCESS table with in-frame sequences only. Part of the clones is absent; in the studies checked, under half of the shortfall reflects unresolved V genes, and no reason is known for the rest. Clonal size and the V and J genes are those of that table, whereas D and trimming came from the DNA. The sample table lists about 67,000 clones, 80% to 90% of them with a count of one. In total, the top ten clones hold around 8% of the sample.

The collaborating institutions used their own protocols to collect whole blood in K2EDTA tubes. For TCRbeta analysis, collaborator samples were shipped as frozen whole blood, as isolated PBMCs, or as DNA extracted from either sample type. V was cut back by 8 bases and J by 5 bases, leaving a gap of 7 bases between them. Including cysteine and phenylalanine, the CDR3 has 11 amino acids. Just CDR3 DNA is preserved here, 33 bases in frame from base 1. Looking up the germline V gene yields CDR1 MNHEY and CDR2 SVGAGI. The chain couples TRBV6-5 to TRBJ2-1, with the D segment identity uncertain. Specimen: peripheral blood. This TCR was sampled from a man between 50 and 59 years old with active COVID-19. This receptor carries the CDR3 CASGDDNEQFF. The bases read TGTGCCAGCGGAGATGACAATGAGCAGTTCTTC.